This TCR beta chain was sequenced in a study of CD8+CD57+ T cells in acquired aplastic anemia. Study-level background: When averaged, DNA from sorted CD4+ and CD8+ cells came to approximately 3.2 ug.

This clonotype was counted many times. Its specificity is not known. The germline V and J ends were trimmed by 0 bases and 7 bases, with 11 bases remaining between them. The CDR3 runs 15 residues. Germline loops: CDR1 SGDLS, CDR2 YYNGEE. The TCR beta profiling, which covered VDJ combination and CDR3 sequence, was carried out using genomic DNA as the template. TCRdb reprocessed the reads with MiXCR, giving one entry per CDR3 protein. The sample holds approximately 190,000 distinct CDR3 sequences, around 45% seen once. Sequencing was done on patients that had shown CD8+CD57+ cell expansion by flow cytometry. Everyone among the patients had severe acquired aplastic anemia. Whole-study findings and limits: Fewer than 30 CD8+ CDR3 sequences were shared between patients and controls. No significant patient-versus-control difference appeared in CD8+ Simpson's diversity.

The rearrangement uses TRBV9 and TRBJ1-6; a weak D match, TRBD1 (5 bases). The clonotype was recovered from a human donor with aplastic anemia. Sequences were obtained from sorted CD4+, CD8+, or CD8+CD57+ T cells (not recorded which) from PBMCs. CDR3 DNA sequence: TGTGCCAGCAGCGTAGGTACCAGGGTGAATTCACCCCTCCACTTT. As protein: CASSVGTRVNSPLHF.